This T cell receptor (beta chain) was identified in a study of shared clonotypes between healthy human individuals (TCRdb year 2020). Background for the entire study: The cohort comprised a couple of women and a few men aged 18 to 49 years. For each donor, CD4 naive and CD4 memory were each given three plates, CD8 naive was given two plates, and CD8 memory was given one plate. Leukapheresis yielded between about 0.9 and 10 billion PBMCs per donor. To estimate repertoire size and how much clonotypes are shared between individuals, the study performed deep sequencing of blood TCR repertoires from roughly five healthy adults. Different laboratories and diverse techniques were used to prepare libraries and sequence TCR repertoires, to increase sequencing depth and limit assay-specific biases. Overall study outcomes, separate from this receptor: The small number of donors limited the genetic and exposure-history diversity represented. Pairwise subsampling indicated that sequencing depth was expected to affect the degree of clonotype sharing among donors. Sampling was limited to blood, and TCR repertoires in tissue likely differ from TCR repertoires in blood. Compared with non-shared clonotypes, the clonotypes found in all four sorted-subset donors had higher generation probabilities. Across a few donors, approximately 5% of naive CD4, over 3% of naive CD8, roughly 2.3% of memory CD4, and roughly 0.4% of memory CD8 clonotypes were shared. Rarefaction of sorted-subset datasets indicated incomplete sequencing despite the large sequencing depth. Estimated clonotype richness was generally larger for naive than for memory subsets.

Using the deep immunoSEQ assay, TCR CDR3 regions were amplified from genomic DNA by multiplex PCR. Extracted genomic DNA from each cell subset was distributed evenly across all wells of several immunoSEQ 96-well plates, and each plate was treated as a replicate. For sorted subsets, about 0.2 ug genomic DNA, equal to about 30,000 T cell genomes, was loaded into each replicate PCR. Purified libraries were quantified with a Qubit 3.0 fluorometer, sized on a Bioanalyzer 2100, and re-quantified with the KAPA Library Quantification kit. A separate single-read 150-cycle Illumina NextSeq 550 flow cell was used to sequence each immunoSEQ 96-well plate. The original methods were these. Because the immunoSEQ output included only junctional sequences and no quality scores, the filtering could not be the same as the filtering used for full-length reads. Sequences were annotated with PyIR, a Python wrapper for IgBLAST v1.9, using IMGT germline references to assign V/J genes and CDR3. Reads were filtered out if the reads had weak V/J assignments (E-value above 1e-6), no CDR3, stop codons, out-of-frame junctions, or ambiguous translated residues. V3J clonotypes were defined as sequences sharing the same inferred V gene, J gene, and CDR3 amino acid sequence. To compute the percentage overlap between repertoires, the number of shared unique clonotypes was divided by the size of the smaller repertoire. RTK rarefaction, the Chao1 estimator, and Recon v2.1 estimates of unobserved clonotypes were used to assess repertoire richness. OLGA was used to compute generation probabilities for all TCRbeta clonotypes that the gDNA method yielded from a handful of donors. TCRdb stores this immuneACCESS table with in-frame sequences only. Part of the clones is absent; in the studies checked, under half of the shortfall reflects unresolved V genes, and no reason is known for the rest. That table gives V, J and clone size, and the DNA gave D and trimming. The sample contains about 2 million clones, just under 95% of them found a single time. Of the sample, more than 0.9% is held by the ten largest clones.

As concerns this clone: Its specific antigen is unknown. Qualities for individual bases were not recorded, and no much larger clone is one base off.

Relative to germline, V is missing 2 bases and J is missing 3 bases, with 4 bases of the junction outside any gene match. From cysteine to phenylalanine, the CDR3 is 14 amino acids long. CDR3 DNA is the only sequence kept; it has 42 bases, read in frame from the first base. The germline V gene yields MNHEY for CDR1 and SVGAGI for CDR2. For the CD8 naive samples, CD45RO-negative cells were positively selected for CCR7, yielding a CD45RA+CCR7+ population from which TemRA cells were excluded. Healthy HIV-negative adults with no recently reported acute infections or vaccinations were included as donors. All donors were Caucasian adults living in Nashville, Tennessee, USA. After blood collection by leukapheresis, PBMCs were isolated using Ficoll-Histopaque density gradient centrifugation and then cryopreserved in the vapor phase of liquid nitrogen. Purity and quantity of every magnetically sorted T cell population were checked by analytical flow cytometry. Genomic DNA was isolated from every sorted fraction and measured by UV absorbance on a Nanodrop 2000c.

Input material: naive CD8+ T cells sorted from blood. The cell subset or site label here, explained by the study, means: CD45RA+CCR7+. The chain joins TRBV6-5 to TRBJ2-7; 7 bases in between match TRBD1. This receptor was obtained from a man between 18 and 29 years old in good health. The encoded CDR3 is CASSYAGTVYEQYF. The nucleotides are TGTGCCAGCAGTTACGCAGGGACAGTCTACGAGCAGTACTTC.